This TCR beta chain was captured by sequencing in a study of T-cell reconstitution after alpha-beta-depleted transplantation in children. A library of TCRbeta sequences, prepared with unique molecular identifiers, was generated. TCRdb redid the calling of the PCR reads with MiXCR, one entry per CDR3 protein. The table lists around 500,000 distinct CDR3 sequences, approximately 13% of them singletons, with around 6.1% in the top ten. V lost 5 bases and J lost 2; bases outside the gene matches: 22. Germline V lookup: CDR1 SGHAT, CDR2 FQDESV (reference sequence). The CDR3 spans 20 residues. This clonotype has only a few counts.

V and J are TRBV11-1 and TRBJ2-5; 8 positions match TRBD2. The source of this sequence is a human donor who donated a stem cell graft to a child with combined immunodeficiency. Sequences were derived from PBMCs from the stem cell graft donor, sampled from the stem cell graft. The CDR3 loop reads CASSPPPREGQGLLQETQYF. CDR3 in DNA: TGTGCCAGCAGCCCACCTCCCCGGGAGGGTCAGGGGCTACTACAAGAGACCCAGTACTTC.